This entry lists 21 T cell receptor beta chains sequenced from one sample in a study of blood T cells in healthy people across ages. Next came a second PCR, run for about 7 to 12 cycles, which used a sample-barcoded 5' primer along with a J-beta primer mix. TCRdb fed the 5' RACE reads into MiXCR, producing one record per CDR3 protein. The repertoire holds about 770,000 distinct CDR3 sequences, with 44% as singletons. Input material: blood. The receptors come from a man in his fifties or sixties in good health.

This clonotype was seen a few times. The V gene is TRBV29-1, the J gene TRBJ2-5; D is perhaps TRBD1 or TRBD2 (6 bases each). The germline gives CDR1 SQVTM, CDR2 ANQGSEA. The CDR3 length is 15 residues. CDR3 sequence (DNA): TGCGGCGGGGCCAGGGGAAAGTCACCTCGGGAGACCCAGTACTTC. It codes for CGGARGKSPRETQYF.

This clonotype was detected only a few times. The rearrangement links TRBV29-1 to TRBJ1-1, with D possibly TRBD1 on 6 matching bases. The germline gives CDR1 SQVTM, CDR2 ANQGSEA. Trimming removed 4 bases from V and 8 bases from J, with 17 bases in between. This CDR3 comprises 13 residues. The CDR3, as DNA: TGCAGCGTTGTTAGGGCAACAGGGTTCGAAGCTTTCTTT. It yields the protein CSVVRATGFEAFF.

The chain joins TRBV6-5 to TRBJ1-6; D is possibly TRBD1 (6 bases). V dropped 10 bases and J dropped 8 bases, with 15 bases sitting between them. The CDR3 has 13 amino acids. Germline V gene lookup returns CDR1 MNHEY and CDR2 SVGAGI. The CDR3 region has the DNA TGTGCCACCCAGAGGGGGGGTTATTCACCCCTCCACTTT. It specifies CATQRGGYSPLHF.

This chain connects TRBV9 to TRBJ2-6; TRBD1 might be the D (6 bases). The V end was cut by 2 bases, the J end by 0 bases, with 15 bases between. CDR1 and CDR2 from the germline V gene are SGDLS and YYNGEE. This CDR3 is 18 amino acids long. DNA for the CDR3: TGTGCCAGCAGCGTGCTGGACAGATTTAGCTCTGGGGCCAACGTCCTGACTTTC. Translation: CASSVLDRFSSGANVLTF.

The table lists this clonotype with many counts. The chain recombines TRBV5-1 with TRBJ2-1; D uncertain. The ends were cut back, 3 bases at V and 12 bases at J, with 10 bases in the middle. This CDR3 has 11 residues. The germline gives CDR1 SGHRS, CDR2 YFSETQ. CDR3 in amino acids: CASSSDIRQFF. In DNA, the CDR3 is TGCGCCAGCAGCTCGGATATTAGGCAGTTCTTC.

This clonotype turned up a few times. The chain is built from TRBV4-3 and TRBJ2-4, with D possibly matching TRBD1 (6 bases). V dropped 3 bases and J dropped 9 bases, with 24 bases sitting between them. The CDR3 loop spans 17 amino acids. Per germline, CDR1 LGHNA and CDR2 YSLEER. The DNA for the CDR3 is TGCGCCAGCAGCCAGGACTGGACAGCCACACTCGCGGGCATTCAGTACTTC. This translates into CASSQDWTATLAGIQYF.

This clonotype was counted between two and nine times. The genes are TRBV20-1 and TRBJ2-3; the match to TRBD2 covers 11 bases. This CDR3 spans 15 amino acids. V lost 5 bases and J lost 11; bases outside the gene matches: 15. Per germline, CDR1 DFQATT and CDR2 SNEGSKA (reference sequence). The CDR3 region has the DNA TGCAGTGCTGCAAATAGCGGGGGGGCACGGGGAGGGCAGTATTTT. Encoded protein: CSAANSGGARGGQYF.

The chain carries TRBV21-1 and TRBJ2-5. The J call could be wrong; TRBJ2-7 is a better fit for the DNA end. TRBV21-1 is a pseudogene. There are 13 residues in the CDR3. This chain's CDR3 is CATWPHNAYEQYF. CDR3 nucleotide sequence: TGTGCCACATGGCCTCACAATGCCTACGAGCAGTACTTC.

Notes on this clonotype: A single base separates this from a much larger clone, so it may be a read error. The chain has TRBV27 and TRBJ2-5; TRBD1 might be the D (8 bases). The J call may be wrong; the DNA end is better matched by TRBJ2-7. The germline V gene encodes CDR1 MNHEY and CDR2 SMNVEV (reference sequence). The CDR3 totals 15 residues. In DNA, the CDR3 is TGTGCCAGCAGTCTATCGACAGGGGAGGGCTACGAGCAGTACTTC. Protein: CASSLSTGEGYEQYF.

The rearrangement joins TRBV15 to TRBJ2-3, with a tentative D call TRBD2 (5 bases). The CDR3 is 15 amino acids. The germline CDR1 and CDR2 sequences are LNHNV and YYDKDF (reference sequence). Trimming pared 6 bases from V and 4 bases from J, leaving 17 bases between. The CDR3 bases are TGTGCCACCAGGGCCACTAGATTCTCGCCAGATACGCAGTATTTT. Its translation: CATRATRFSPDTQYF. Looking up the rest from reference TRBV15 and TRBJ2-3 gives the full variable domain: DAMVIQNPRYQVTQFGKPVTLSCSQTLNHNVMYWYQQKSSQAPKLLFHYYDKDFNNEADTPDNFQSRRPNTSFCFLDIRSPGLGDTAMYLCATRATRFSPDTQYFGPGTRLTVL.

This chain links TRBV2 with TRBJ2-7; D gene unclear. Germline-derived CDR1 and CDR2 are SNHLY and FYNNEI. The CDR3 consists of 14 residues. V lost 5 bases and J 0 bases, leaving 11 bases between the germline ends. The CDR3 sequence: CASSPGEISYEQYF. The CDR3 bases are TGTGCCAGCAGTCCTGGTGAGATCTCCTACGAGCAGTACTTC.

The chain employs TRBV7-2 and TRBJ1-2, with D possibly TRBD1 on 6 matching bases. V lost 5 bases to trimming and J lost 5 bases, with 15 bases between them. From germline, CDR1 is SGHTA and CDR2 FQGNSA. CDR3 length equals 14 residues. The CDR3 region is CASSRGGGLYGYTF. Here the CDR3 DNA reads TGTGCCAGCAGCCGGGGCGGGGGGCTATATGGCTACACCTTC.

The CDR3 here is CSGRDSYYEQYF. CDR3 nucleotides: TGCAGTGGCCGGGACAGCTACTACGAGCAGTACTTC. V is TRBV20-1 and J is TRBJ2-7, with 7 bases lining up with TRBD1. The V gene end was trimmed by 7 bases and the J gene end by 3 bases; junction bases not matched to a gene: 6. This CDR3 region has 12 residues. CDR1 and CDR2 (germline): DFQATT, SNEGSKA (reference sequence).

This clonotype was seen a few times. V is TRBV25-1 and J is TRBJ1-5; no clear D gene. CDR3 length: 11 amino acids. Trimming removed 8 bases from V and 3 bases from J, with 5 bases in between. Germline loops: CDR1 MGHDK, CDR2 SYGVNS. The chain's CDR3 is CASGSNQPQHF. The CDR3 DNA sequence: TGTGCCAGCGGGTCCAATCAGCCCCAGCATTTT.

This chain links TRBV27 with TRBJ2-3, with unresolved D. V lost 4 bases, J lost 4 bases, and 15 bases lay in between. Looked up from germline, CDR1 is MNHEY and CDR2 is SMNVEV (reference sequence). The CDR3 spans 15 residues. DNA of the CDR3: TGTGCCAGCAGTTCTGCTCAAACATATCCAGATACGCAGTATTTT. Amino acid sequence: CASSSAQTYPDTQYF.

This rearrangement joins TRBV4-3 to TRBJ1-2; D gene unclear. The ends were cut back, 4 bases at V and 7 bases at J, with 19 bases in the middle. The CDR3 consists of 15 residues. Germline CDR1 LGHNA, CDR2 YSLEER. This chain's CDR3 is CASSLAEGFQGGYTF. The CDR3 DNA sequence: TGCGCCAGCAGCCTCGCCGAGGGTTTTCAAGGTGGCTACACCTTC.

This rearrangement joins TRBV15 to TRBJ1-6, with unresolved D. The CDR3 has 14 amino acids. The V end lost 0 bases, the J end lost 14 bases, and 14 bases lay between the germline ends. Germline-derived CDR1 and CDR2 are LNHNV and YYDKDF (reference sequence). The CDR3 region has the DNA TGTGCCACCAGCAGAGATAGGCAGGTCGGGGCCCTCCACTTT. Residues: CATSRDRQVGALHF.

This clonotype was seen a few times. The V call is TRBV7-2, the J call TRBJ2-3; 10 bases align to TRBD2. J was trimmed by 2 bases and V by 8 bases; bases with no gene match: 4. CDR3 size: 14 residues. Germline CDR1 SGHTA, CDR2 FQGNSA. The chain's CDR3 is CASERGGFTDTQYF. The CDR3 DNA is TGTGCCAGCGAGCGGGGGGGTTTCACAGATACGCAGTATTTT.

This clonotype was seen only a few times. The chain joins TRBV15 to TRBJ2-7; TRBD2 is a possible D gene (6 bases). This CDR3 contains 17 residues. CDR1 LNHNV and CDR2 YYDKDF come from the germline V gene (reference sequence). The V end was cut by 0 bases, the J end by 0 bases, with 15 bases between. The CDR3 coding sequence is TGTGCCACCAGCAGAGATCCCTGGAGGGGTAGCTCCTACGAGCAGTACTTC. Amino acid sequence: CATSRDPWRGSSYEQYF.

V gene TRBV7-9 combines with J gene TRBJ2-7; 9 bases fit TRBD2. V was pared by 5 bases and J by 5 bases, with 16 bases of the junction left unmatched. Germline loops: CDR1 SEHNR, CDR2 FQNEAQ (reference sequence). This CDR3 spans 17 amino acids. The CDR3 region has the DNA TGTGCCAGCAGCCCAGGGAGCGGGGGGCCGGCATTCCACGAGCAGTACTTC. Translation: CASSPGSGGPAFHEQYF.

The V gene is TRBV6-1, the J gene TRBJ2-5; TRBD1 matches at 8 bases. The CDR3 contains 14 residues. The germline V gene has CDR1 MNHNS and CDR2 SASEGT. J was trimmed by 5 bases and V by 6 bases; bases with no gene match: 8. The CDR3 region is CASRIGQGGETQYF. CDR3 in DNA: TGTGCCAGCAGGATCGGACAGGGCGGCGAGACCCAGTACTTC.